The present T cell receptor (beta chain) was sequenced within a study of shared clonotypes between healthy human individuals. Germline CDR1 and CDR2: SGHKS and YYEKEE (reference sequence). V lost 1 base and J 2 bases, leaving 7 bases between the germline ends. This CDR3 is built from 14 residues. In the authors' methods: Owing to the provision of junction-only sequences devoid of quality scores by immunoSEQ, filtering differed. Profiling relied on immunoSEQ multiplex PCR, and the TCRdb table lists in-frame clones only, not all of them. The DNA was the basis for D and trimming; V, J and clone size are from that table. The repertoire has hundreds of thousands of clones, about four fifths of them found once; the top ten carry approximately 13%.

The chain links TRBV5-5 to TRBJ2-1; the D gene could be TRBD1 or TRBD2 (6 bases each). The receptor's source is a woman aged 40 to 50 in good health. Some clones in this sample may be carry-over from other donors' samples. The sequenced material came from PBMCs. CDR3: CASSLRGAYNEQFF. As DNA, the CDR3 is TGTGCCAGCAGCTTGAGGGGGGCCTACAATGAGCAGTTCTTC.